This T cell receptor beta chain was obtained from a study of blood T cell repertoires in COVID-19 (dated by TCRdb to 2018 to 2020). About the full investigation: The collaborator samples originated in the United States, Italy and Spain and spanned the acute and convalescent phases of COVID-19. The samples were drawn from the first 160 participants of the ongoing ImmuneRACE study and from some 1,300 subjects provided by 6 global collaborators. Where HLA class I and class II types were available, the types were taken from metadata supplied by the sample provider, not from assay-based typing. The material from the prospective study consisted of cDNA or gDNA derived from T cells, B-cell-depleted T cells, or PBMCs. Sample metadata almost always included a de-identified subject ID, COVID-19 status, age in years and sex. Subjects who had been exposed to COVID-19, were actively infected with it, or had recovered from it provided the deeply sampled blood TCRbeta repertoires that made up the dataset. A freely available public database, intended as a resource for researchers studying the immune response to SARS-CoV-2, is where the repertoires were released. Results the study describes overall, beyond this receptor: The quantity of clinical and demographic metadata differed by source and by participant and was supplied without curation.

Whole blood was collected in K2EDTA tubes by collaborating institutions according to the institutions' own protocols. For TCRbeta analysis, collaborator samples were shipped as frozen whole blood, as isolated PBMCs, or as DNA extracted from either sample type. TCRbeta CDR3 regions were amplified from genomic DNA using the immunoSEQ Assay, a bias-controlled multiplex PCR. On the study's bioinformatics: Within the assay, amplification of reference gene primers was used to estimate how many nucleated cells each sample contained. To quantify the absolute abundance of each unique TCRbeta CDR3 rearrangement, sequence reads were collapsed and filtered. For each sample, productive Simpson clonality was calculated by taking the square root of Simpson's diversity index across productive rearrangements. Here the immuneACCESS table is served through TCRdb, limited to in-frame sequences with V and J called. Missing clones are a known gap in these copies; in checked studies unresolved V genes cover under half, and the rest lacks a known reason. The DNA was the basis for D and trimming; V, J and clone size are from that table. This sample lists 200,000 to 250,000 clones; around 90% were detected once. Around 1.2% of the sample is taken by the ten largest.

Turning to this clone: Its antigen is currently not known. Within one base of it there is no much larger clone, and no base qualities were kept.

This TCR derives from a man in his thirties or forties with acute or convalescent COVID-19. The sequenced sample was peripheral blood.

The CDR3 amino acid sequence is: CASSLTSSSTDTQYF. The nucleotide sequence reads as follows: TGTGCCAGCAGCCTAACCTCTTCTAGCACAGATACGCAGTATTTT. The chain is encoded by TRBV5-4 joined to TRBJ2-3, with the D gene too uncertain to name. Based on the germline V gene (reference sequence), the CDR1 and CDR2 sequences are SGHNT and YYREEE. The CDR3 contains 15 residues, cysteine and phenylalanine counted. Just the 45-base CDR3 DNA is kept, in frame starting at base 1. V is reduced by 4 bases and J by 0 bases, leaving a spacing of 12 bases between them.